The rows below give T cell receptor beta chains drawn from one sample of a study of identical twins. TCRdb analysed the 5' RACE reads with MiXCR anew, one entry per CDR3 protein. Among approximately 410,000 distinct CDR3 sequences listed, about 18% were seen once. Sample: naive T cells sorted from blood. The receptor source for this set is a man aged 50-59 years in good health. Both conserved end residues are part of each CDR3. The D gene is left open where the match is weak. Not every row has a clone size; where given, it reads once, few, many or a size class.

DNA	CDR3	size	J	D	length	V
TGTGCCAGCAGCCAAGGCTTTTATAGCAATCAGCCCCAGCATTTT	CASSQGFYSNQPQHF	many	TRBJ1-5	-	15	TRBV3-1
TGCGCCAGCAGCCAAGAAATCCGTAGGGAGCAGTTCTTC	CASSQEIRREQFF	-	TRBJ2-1	-	13	TRBV4-1
TGCGCCAGCAGCTCAGTGAAACTCCAGGGAAACCACCCCTCCTACGAGCAGTACTTC	CASSSVKLQGNHPSYEQYF	few	TRBJ2-7	-	19	TRBV5-1
TGTGCCAGCAGTTATTTACCGACCTCCTACGAGCAGTACTTC	CASSYLPTSYEQYF	-	TRBJ2-7	-	14	TRBV6-2/TRBV6-3
TGCAGTGCAGGGACAGGGGCGAACACTGAAGCTTTCTTT	CSAGTGANTEAFF	few	TRBJ1-1	TRBD1	13	TRBV20-1
TGCAGTGCCAGGCCCCTAGCGGGGGGCGGTGAGACCCAGTACTTC	CSARPLAGGGETQYF	-	TRBJ2-5	TRBD2	15	TRBV20-1
TGCAGTGCCAGCGGGGGCCGCGAGCAGTACTTC	CSASGGREQYF	-	TRBJ2-7	TRBD2	11	TRBV20-1
TGCGCCAGCAGTGAGCGGGCGGCGGGTACGCAGTATTTT	CASSERAAGTQYF	few	TRBJ2-3	-	13	TRBV5-1
TGTGCCAGCAGCTTAGCGGTCCACTATGGCTACACCTTC	CASSLAVHYGYTF	many	TRBJ1-2	-	13	TRBV11-2
TGTGCCATCAGTGACCGGGATGAAAAACTGTTTTTT	CAISDRDEKLFF	many	TRBJ1-4	-	12	TRBV10-3
TGTGCCAGCAGCTTAACAGGGGGCTATCACGAGCAGTACTTC	CASSLTGGYHEQYF	-	TRBJ2-7	TRBD1	14	TRBV7-9
TGTGCCAGCGCCCTAGAAATAGGGCGGGACTCCTACGAGCAGTACTTC	CASALEIGRDSYEQYF	-	TRBJ2-7	-	16	TRBV12-3/TRBV12-4
TGTGCCAGCTCACCAGTCTGGACTAGTGCACATGAGCAGTTCTTC	CASSPVWTSAHEQFF	-	TRBJ2-1	TRBD2	15	TRBV18
TGTGCCAGCAGCTCGGCGATACTAAGCACAGATACGCAGTATTTT	CASSSAILSTDTQYF	few	TRBJ2-3	-	15	TRBV7-3
TGCAGCGTTGAAAAGCGGGAGGCGGGGAACACCGGGGAGCTGTTTTTT	CSVEKREAGNTGELFF	-	TRBJ2-2	TRBD2	16	TRBV29-1
TGTGCCAGCAGTTTATCCTTCACTGAAGCTTTCTTT	CASSLSFTEAFF	many	TRBJ1-1	-	12	TRBV12-3/TRBV12-4
TGTGCCAGCAGTGAACTGACTCCGAAGCAGTACTTC	CASSELTPKQYF	-	TRBJ2-7	-	12	TRBV2
TGCAGTGCTAGAGACGTTGTTGTACTAGCGGGACCTATCTCCTACAATGAGCAGTTCTTC	CSARDVVVLAGPISYNEQFF	-	TRBJ2-1	TRBD2	20	TRBV20-1
TGCAGCGTTGGGGGACATCTAGCCAAAAACATTCAGTACTTC	CSVGGHLAKNIQYF	many	TRBJ2-4	-	14	TRBV29-1
TGTGCCAGCTCAAAGGACAGATCCTACGAGCAGTACTTC	CASSKDRSYEQYF	few	TRBJ2-7	-	13	TRBV18
TGTGCCAGCAGTTCTCCAATAAGCAATCAGCCCCAGCATTTT	CASSSPISNQPQHF	few	TRBJ1-5	-	14	TRBV28
TGTGCCAGCAGCTCCTACAGGGGGCGCGGCAATGAGCAGTTCTTC	CASSSYRGRGNEQFF	few	TRBJ2-1	TRBD1	15	TRBV11-2
TGTGCCAGCAGTTACTCTCAAGGGTACCATGAGCAGTTCTTC	CASSYSQGYHEQFF	many	TRBJ2-1	-	14	TRBV6-5
TGTGCCAGCAGTTACCAACGTGGACAGGGGTATCAGCCCCAGCATTTT	CASSYQRGQGYQPQHF	few	TRBJ1-5	TRBD1	16	TRBV6-2/TRBV6-3
TGTGCCATCAGTGCCGATACTGGGGCCAACGTCCTGACTTTC	CAISADTGANVLTF	many	TRBJ2-6	-	14	TRBV10-3
TGCAGTGCTAGAGATAAAGGCAGGGCAATCTCCTACGAGCAGTACTTC	CSARDKGRAISYEQYF	few	TRBJ2-7	-	16	TRBV20-1
TGTGCCAGCTCACAATATGGCACTGAAGCTTTCTTT	CASSQYGTEAFF	many	TRBJ1-1	-	12	TRBV18
TGCAGTGCTACAATGGGGCTAGCGGGCTACGAGCAGTACTTC	CSATMGLAGYEQYF	many	TRBJ2-7	TRBD2	14	TRBV20-1